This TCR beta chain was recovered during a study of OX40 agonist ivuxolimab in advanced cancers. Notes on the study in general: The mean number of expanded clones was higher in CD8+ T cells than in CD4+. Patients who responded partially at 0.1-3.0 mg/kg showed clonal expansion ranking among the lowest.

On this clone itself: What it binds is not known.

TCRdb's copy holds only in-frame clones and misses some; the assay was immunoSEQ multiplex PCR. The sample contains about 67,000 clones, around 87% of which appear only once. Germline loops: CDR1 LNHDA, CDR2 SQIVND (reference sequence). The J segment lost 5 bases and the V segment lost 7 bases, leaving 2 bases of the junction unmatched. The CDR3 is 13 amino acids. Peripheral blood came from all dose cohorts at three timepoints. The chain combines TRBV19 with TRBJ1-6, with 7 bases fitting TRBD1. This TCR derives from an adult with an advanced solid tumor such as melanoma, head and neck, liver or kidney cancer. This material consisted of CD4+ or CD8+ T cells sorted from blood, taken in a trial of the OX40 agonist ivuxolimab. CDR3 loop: CASTRGNNSPLHF. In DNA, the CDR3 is TGTGCCAGTACCAGGGGGAATAATTCACCCCTCCACTTT.